The sequence of this T cell receptor (beta chain) was determined in a study of T cells after posttransplantation cyclophosphamide. Findings of the study overall: Later post-transplant blood repertoires were often dominated by donor CD8+ memory clones. TRB overlap between skin or GI tissue T cells and blood was limited. TRB clonality was highly associated with recipient CMV seropositivity and reactivation.

The data were produced by immunoSEQ multiplex PCR, yet TCRdb's version contains in-frame clones alone and is incomplete. The sample shows some 4,500 clones, roughly 80% of them seen only once. This clone was observed a handful of times. Its antigen is as yet unknown. Treatment was busulfan-fludarabine conditioning, a marrow graft, and cyclophosphamide on days +3 and +4. This CDR3 contains 13 residues. V was pared by 6 bases and J by 4 bases, with 4 bases of the junction left unmatched. Germline CDR1 and CDR2: SQVTM and ANQGSEA. V usage is TRBV29-1 and J usage is TRBJ2-5; 11 bases fit TRBD2. This TCR was sampled from a male patient aged 50 or older who received an allogeneic stem cell transplant from an unrelated donor, was CMV-positive, and had acute GVHD only. The graft donor may have given rise to some T cells. The starting material was PBMCs, obtained 86 days after allogeneic stem cell transplant with posttransplant cyclophosphamide. The CDR3 coding sequence is TGCAGCGTCCCAACTAGCGGGGGAGAGACCCAGTACTTC. This codes for CSVPTSGGETQYF.